This paragraph covers one T cell receptor beta chain sequence. The antigen remains unidentified. This table comes from immunoSEQ multiplex PCR, and its TCRdb copy is limited to in-frame clones, with some not included. The sample lists some 140,000 clones, more than 85% seen once, with approximately 0.99% in the top ten. Germline trimming cut 2 bases from V and 2 bases from J; bases unmatched to any gene: 2. CDR3 length: 14 amino acids. Germline V gene sequence: CDR1 LGHNA, CDR2 YNFKEQ. The sample is drawn from a study of OX40 agonist ivuxolimab in advanced cancers. Study-wide background: Patients received the agonistic anti-OX40 (CD134) antibody ivuxolimab.

General observations from the study: Certain nonresponders likewise exhibited a low normalized T-cell clonal expansion. With doses of 0.1-3.0 mg/kg, partial responders showed among the lowest clonal expansion. Compared with CD4+, CD8+ T cells on average had more expanded clones.

The source is an adult with an advanced solid tumor such as melanoma, head and neck, liver or kidney cancer. The rearrangement links TRBV4-2 to TRBJ2-5; the match to TRBD1 covers 7 bases. The sequencing used CD4+ or CD8+ T cells sorted from blood, collected in a trial of the OX40 agonist ivuxolimab. The CDR3 coding sequence is TGTGCCAGCAGCCAAACGGGACAGCAAGAGACCCAGTACTTC. It encodes CASSQTGQQETQYF.